This T cell receptor (beta chain) is drawn from a study of cytomegalovirus exposure and HLA in healthy donors (dated by TCRdb to between 2016 and 2019). Study-wide context: An earlier analysis of approximately 600 of the donors reported 250 to 300 Gb of sequence data and 117 million unique TCR beta sequences from some 180 million T cells. Around 330 gigabases of sequencing data and around 85 million unique TCR sequences made up an early release that covered approximately 620 HLA-typed donors. Of the 300 to 500 genotyped donors, more than 75% were placed in the genetic ancestry cluster associated with self-reported Caucasian donors. The aim of the study was to test whether cataloging public T cell receptors could identify signatures of past pathogen exposure. The T cell repertoires of under 700 subjects were profiled by immunosequencing and related to cytomegalovirus serostatus. In addition to the first cohort of 666 subjects, a separate validation cohort of 100 to 150 different subjects was used. High-throughput TCR immunosequencing, statistical association of individual TCRs with disease status, and machine learning were combined to predict cytomegalovirus infection status. A later analysis re-analyzed previously published TCR beta repertoires from about 600 donors and added high-resolution HLA genotyping to study TCR occurrence patterns. Rather than using new phenotypic data, the later analysis identified candidate immune exposures from TCR beta sequences and from how often those sequences occurred across donors. To decide whether each TCR beta V gene segment behaved as functional or pseudogenic, an earlier analysis of 587 of the donors relied on high-throughput TCR beta sequencing. Donor age, sex, ethnicity and CMV serostatus were compiled together with the repertoire data. A later genetic analysis took genome-wide SNP genotypes for about three fifths of the 666 donors and used that subset as a discovery cohort. All discovery cohort repertoires had been generated using a single sequencing platform. Class I and class II HLA loci were covered by the typing at four-digit resolution. Typing coverage varied by locus: roughly 620-640 donors for A, B, C, DRB1 and DQB1; more than 500 for DQA1; nearly 610 for DPA1; around 490 for DPB1. Roughly five DR-DQ haplotypes were handled as single units for association and clustering because linkage in the cohort was strong. Among some 400 genotyped donors of the cohort, an average of approximately 240,000 unique TCR beta nucleotide sequences was sequenced per donor, of which about 20% were non-productive.

The germline V gene (reference sequence) gives CDR1 as SEHNR and CDR2 as FQNEAQ. V was cut back by 1 base and J by 5 bases, leaving a gap of 18 bases between them. From cysteine to phenylalanine, the CDR3 is 17 amino acids long. Only the CDR3 portion is preserved as DNA: 51 bases, with reading frame beginning at the first base. The library came from the immunoSEQ multiplex PCR assay. For the multiplex PCR, a mixture combining 60 forward primers for TCR Vbeta segments and 13 reverse primers for TCR Jbeta segments was used. The CDR3 region of rearranged TCR beta genes was amplified from genomic DNA by a multiplex PCR assay. The Illumina HiSeq System was used to sequence the amplified TCR beta libraries as 87-base-pair reads. On the study's bioinformatics: In a later analysis, tens of millions of unique TCR beta chains were counted across the approximately 620 repertoires, and around 10 million of these chains were shared by at least two donors. To remove PCR and sequencing errors, raw reads were error-corrected and collapsed into unique sequences using a nearest-neighbor algorithm that merged closely related sequences. CDR3 sequences were aligned to IMGT reference sequences to assign V, D and J gene segments. For a sequence to be retained, at least a six-nucleotide match to both a V gene segment and a J gene segment was required. A rearrangement was called productive if the CDR3 had no stop codons and remained in frame with V and J, and every other rearrangement was called non-productive. CDR3 was defined according to IMGT convention as the region running from the second conserved V-encoded cysteine to the conserved J-encoded phenylalanine. Sequences without an unambiguous match to a single V gene segment were excluded from the earlier analysis of approximately 600 of the donors. In an earlier analysis of approximately 610 of the donors, V segments were called functional above 56.7% productive rearrangements and were called segregating when the between-donor standard deviation exceeded 5%. To diagnose cytomegalovirus status from the catalog of TCR beta chain sequences, a statistical classification framework was built. A later analysis assigned V and J genes by comparing TCR nucleotide sequences with IMGT/GENE-DB human TR gene sequences. In a later analysis, CDR3 sequences and most-parsimonious VDJ recombination scenarios were assigned using the TCRdist pipeline. In a later analysis, each TCR beta chain was defined by its CDR3 amino acid sequence together with its V-gene family, and reads lacking a unique V-gene family were excluded. To address suspected cross-contamination and a sequencing artifact, a later analysis removed approximately 590 highly shared, low-generation-probability nucleotide sequences. For each public chain, a later analysis derived a clonal expansion index from normalized ranks of inferred template counts within each repertoire. In a later analysis, generation probabilities were computed with a VDJ recombination model fitted to out-of-frame rearrangements, and the resulting probabilities were checked against IGoR. A later analysis scored TCR-TCR, TCR-HLA and TCR-CMV co-occurrence with hypergeometric tests, applying a repertoire-size bias correction to TCR pairs. A later analysis estimated false discovery rates by permuting HLA or CMV assignments 20 times. In a later analysis, co-occurring TCRs were grouped using DBSCAN, with TCRdist sequence similarity added in when clustering inside HLA-allele-positive subsets. Repertoires with fewer than 30,000 or more than 120,000 public chains were left out of co-occurrence clustering, as were a handful of repertoires with anomalous nucleotide sharing. This is the immuneACCESS table as TCRdb keeps it, with only in-frame sequences that have V and J called. A part of the clones is gone; compared with another copy, unresolved V genes explain less than half, and the rest is unexplained. V and J calls and clone size are given by that table; D and trimming were obtained from the DNA. The sample table holds around 120,000 clones, of which 80% were seen once. The ten largest clones represent 2% to 3% of the sample.

With respect to this clone: Its binding antigen is unknown. One base away there is no much larger clone; base qualities are not given.

The cohort was made up of approximately 700 healthy bone marrow donors. At the time of sampling, all cohort members were nominally healthy, though unrecorded immune exposures were likely present. The donor was CMV seronegative and belonged to the group of 350 to 400 seronegative cohort members. Every donor gave a peripheral blood sample, and the peripheral blood mononuclear cells from that sample were used for TCR beta sequencing. Genomic DNA extraction from the blood cell samples was performed with the Qiagen DNeasy Blood Extraction Kit. Broad study findings and their caveats: Broadly in line with IMGT annotations, most TCR beta V segments showed up in productive rearrangements about 87% or about 30% of the time in an earlier analysis of approximately 600 of the donors. Strong co-occurrence of HLA alleles, especially DR and DQ, made assigning TCR associations to individual alleles difficult. A later analysis associated about 17,000 TCR beta sequences with specific HLA alleles at a false discovery rate of 0.05. The study listed 164 TCR beta chains as associated with cytomegalovirus. Linkage disequilibrium might explain the correlated functional status among segregating V segments, but an unknown experimental factor could not be excluded. A few of the identified cytomegalovirus-associated TCR beta chains were confirmed in vitro to be specific for cytomegalovirus antigens. In both the original and validation cohorts, the classifier was reported to diagnose cytomegalovirus status with high specificity and sensitivity. Most TCR sequences were observed very rarely across donors, whereas some public TCRs were present in many individuals. Immune exposure information for the cohort was limited to CMV serostatus. Because counts were too low, more than 15 rarely observed V segments, including chromosome 9 orphons, were left out of the earlier analysis of 500 to 750 of the donors. Some IMGT-functional V segments, including TRBV6-2 and TRBV6-3, could not be told apart with the 87-base-pair reads, so those segments were excluded. Compared with the approximately 720-donor mean, donors in an Asian-associated ancestry cluster had fewer N-insertions in productive TCRs, according to a later genetic analysis. The authors suggested that the approach could potentially be extended to other disease states and immunological phenotypes. Only TCR beta chains were sequenced in this cohort, and the absence of alpha or paired-chain data limited detectable features. An association between a missense DCLRE1C variant and V-gene and J-gene trimming of TCR beta chains was found in a later genetic analysis and replicated in an independent cohort. Compared with equally common non-associated chains, HLA-associated TCR beta chains in a later analysis were more clonally expanded and had lower generation probabilities. A cluster of highly shared sequence variants was judged likely to represent a technical artifact of the sequencing pipeline. A further reported finding was that TCR beta sequences accurately predicted the HLA-A and HLA-B alleles for most subjects in the first cohort. Because HLA typing was missing for some donors at each locus, association tests included only the typed subset. In a later analysis, the rate of TCR association differed among HLA loci, with DRB1 alleles having the most associated TCRs and HLA-C alleles having the fewest. A later analysis reported that several top co-occurrence clusters appeared linked to parvovirus B19, influenza, CMV and Epstein-Barr virus. Most CMV-associated TCR beta chains appeared to be HLA-restricted in a later analysis, and the HLA associations seemed to be driven largely by CMV exposure. Sequencing depth was assumed to be roughly uniform across donors in the presence/absence analyses, though that assumption may not hold.

This sequence was found in a man between 25 and 39 years old in good health and CMV-seronegative. This sequence uses TRBV7-9 and TRBJ2-4; D gene: possibly TRBD2, on 6 matching bases. Input material: PBMCs. The CDR3 region: CASSLEGPGRYENIQYF. The DNA reads TGTGCCAGCAGCTTAGAAGGGCCAGGGAGGTACGAAAACATTCAGTACTTC.